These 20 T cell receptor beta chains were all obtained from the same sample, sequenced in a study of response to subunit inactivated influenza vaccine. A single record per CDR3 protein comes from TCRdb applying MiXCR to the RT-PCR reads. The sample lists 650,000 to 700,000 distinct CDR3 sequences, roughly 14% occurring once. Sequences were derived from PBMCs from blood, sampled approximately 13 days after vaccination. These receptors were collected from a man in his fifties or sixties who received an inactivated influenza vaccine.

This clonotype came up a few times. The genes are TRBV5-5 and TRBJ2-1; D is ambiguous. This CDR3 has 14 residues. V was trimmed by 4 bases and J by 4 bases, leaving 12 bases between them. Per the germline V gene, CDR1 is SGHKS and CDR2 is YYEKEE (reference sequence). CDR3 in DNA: TGTGCCAGCAGCCAAGACCGATGGTACAATGAGCAGTTCTTC. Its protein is CASSQDRWYNEQFF. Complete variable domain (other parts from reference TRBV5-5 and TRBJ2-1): DAGVTQSPTHLIKTRGQQVTLRCSPISGHKSVSWYQQVLGQGPQFIFQYYEKEERGRGNFPDRFSARQFPNYSSELNVNALLLGDSALYLCASSQDRWYNEQFFGPGTRLTVL.

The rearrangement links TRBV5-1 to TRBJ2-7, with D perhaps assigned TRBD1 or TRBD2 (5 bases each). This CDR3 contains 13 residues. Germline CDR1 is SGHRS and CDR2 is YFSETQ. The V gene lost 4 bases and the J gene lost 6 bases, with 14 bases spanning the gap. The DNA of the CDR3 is TGCGCCAGCAGCCCCCGGGACGCCGGCGAGCAGTACTTC. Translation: CASSPRDAGEQYF.

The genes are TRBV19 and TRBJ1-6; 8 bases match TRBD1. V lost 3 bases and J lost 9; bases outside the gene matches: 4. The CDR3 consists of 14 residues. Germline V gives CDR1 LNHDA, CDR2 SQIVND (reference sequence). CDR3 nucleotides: TGTGCCAGTAGTATGGGACAGGATCCTTCACCCCTCCACTTT. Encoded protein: CASSMGQDPSPLHF.

The CDR3 DNA reads as TGTGCCAGCAGCCGGGCTAGCGGAAGCTCCTACAATGAGCAGTTCTTC. It translates to CASSRASGSSYNEQFF. The chain joins TRBV27 to TRBJ2-1; TRBD2 agrees at 7 bases. Per germline, CDR1 MNHEY and CDR2 SMNVEV (reference sequence). The CDR3 loop spans 16 amino acids. J was trimmed by 0 bases and V by 6 bases; bases with no gene match: 8.

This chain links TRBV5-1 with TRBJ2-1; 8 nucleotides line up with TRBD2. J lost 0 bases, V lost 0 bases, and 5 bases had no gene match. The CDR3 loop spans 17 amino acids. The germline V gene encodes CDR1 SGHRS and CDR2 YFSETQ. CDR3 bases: TGCGCCAGCAGCTTGGCAGGCGCGGGGGGCTCCTACAATGAGCAGTTCTTC. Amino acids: CASSLAGAGGSYNEQFF.

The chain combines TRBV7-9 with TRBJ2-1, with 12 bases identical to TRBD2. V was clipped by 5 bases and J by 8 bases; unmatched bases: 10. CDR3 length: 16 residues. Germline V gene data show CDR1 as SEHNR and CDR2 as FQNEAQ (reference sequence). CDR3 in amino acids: CASSRRLAGVFYEQFF. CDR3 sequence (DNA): TGTGCCAGCAGCAGGAGACTAGCGGGAGTTTTCTATGAGCAGTTCTTC.

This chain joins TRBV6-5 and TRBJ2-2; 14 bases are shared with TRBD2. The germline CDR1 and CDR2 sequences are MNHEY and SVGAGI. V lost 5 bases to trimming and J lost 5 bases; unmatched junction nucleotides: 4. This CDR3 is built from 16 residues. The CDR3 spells CASSNGLAGGTGELFF. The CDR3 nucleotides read TGTGCCAGCAGTAACGGACTAGCGGGAGGAACCGGGGAGCTGTTTTTT.

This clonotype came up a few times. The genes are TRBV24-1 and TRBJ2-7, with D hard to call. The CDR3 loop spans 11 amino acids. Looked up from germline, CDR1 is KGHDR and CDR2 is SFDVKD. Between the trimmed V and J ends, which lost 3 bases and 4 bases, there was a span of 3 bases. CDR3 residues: CATSDGYEQYF. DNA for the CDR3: TGTGCCACCAGTGATGGTTACGAGCAGTACTTC.

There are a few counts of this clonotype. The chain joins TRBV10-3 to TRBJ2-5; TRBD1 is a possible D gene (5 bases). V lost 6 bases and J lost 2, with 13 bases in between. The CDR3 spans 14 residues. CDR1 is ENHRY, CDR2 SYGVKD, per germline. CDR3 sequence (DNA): TGTGCCATCAGCGACGGAGACAGACAAGAGACCCAGTACTTC. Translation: CAISDGDRQETQYF.

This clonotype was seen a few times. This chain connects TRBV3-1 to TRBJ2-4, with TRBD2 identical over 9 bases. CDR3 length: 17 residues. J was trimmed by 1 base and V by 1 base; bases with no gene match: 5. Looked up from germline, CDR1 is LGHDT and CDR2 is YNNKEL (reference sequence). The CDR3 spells CASSQGRGLAAKNIQYF. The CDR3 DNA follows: TGTGCCAGCAGCCAAGGTCGCGGACTAGCGGCCAAAAACATTCAGTACTTC.

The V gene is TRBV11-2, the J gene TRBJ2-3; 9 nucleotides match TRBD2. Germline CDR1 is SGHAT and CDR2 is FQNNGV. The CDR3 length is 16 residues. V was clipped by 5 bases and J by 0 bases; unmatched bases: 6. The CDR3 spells CASSPRTSDSTDTQYF. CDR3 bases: TGTGCCAGCAGCCCCAGGACTAGCGACAGCACAGATACGCAGTATTTT.

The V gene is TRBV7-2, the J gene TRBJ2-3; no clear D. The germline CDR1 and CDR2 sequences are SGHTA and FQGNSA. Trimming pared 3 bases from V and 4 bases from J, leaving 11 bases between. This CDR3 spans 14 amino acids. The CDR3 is CASSFIGIPDTQYF. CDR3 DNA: TGTGCCAGCAGCTTTATAGGTATTCCAGATACGCAGTATTTT.

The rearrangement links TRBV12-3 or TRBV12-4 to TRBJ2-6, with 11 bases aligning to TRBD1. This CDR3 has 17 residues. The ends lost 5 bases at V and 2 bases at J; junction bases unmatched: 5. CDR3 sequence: CASSLGQGAPGANVLTF. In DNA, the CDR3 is TGTGCCAGCAGTCTCGGACAGGGGGCGCCTGGGGCCAACGTCCTGACTTTC.

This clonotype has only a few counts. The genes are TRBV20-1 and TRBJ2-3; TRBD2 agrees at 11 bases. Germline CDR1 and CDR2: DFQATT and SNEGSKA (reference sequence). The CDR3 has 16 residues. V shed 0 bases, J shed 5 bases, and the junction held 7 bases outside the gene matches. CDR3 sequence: CSARDKLAGAGDTQYF. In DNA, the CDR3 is TGCAGTGCTAGAGATAAACTAGCGGGGGCCGGAGATACGCAGTATTTT.

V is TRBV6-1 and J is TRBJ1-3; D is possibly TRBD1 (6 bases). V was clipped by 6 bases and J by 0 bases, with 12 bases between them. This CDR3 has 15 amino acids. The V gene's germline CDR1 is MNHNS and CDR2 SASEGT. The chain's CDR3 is CASSPDRNSGNTIYF. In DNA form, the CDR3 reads TGTGCCAGCAGCCCCGACAGGAACTCTGGAAACACCATATATTTT.

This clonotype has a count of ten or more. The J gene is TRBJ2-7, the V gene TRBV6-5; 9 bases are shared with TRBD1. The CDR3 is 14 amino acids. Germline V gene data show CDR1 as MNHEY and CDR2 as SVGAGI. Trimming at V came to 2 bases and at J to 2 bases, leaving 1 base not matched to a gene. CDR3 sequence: CASSYRDRAYEQYF. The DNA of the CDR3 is TGTGCCAGCAGTTACCGGGACAGGGCCTACGAGCAGTACTTC.

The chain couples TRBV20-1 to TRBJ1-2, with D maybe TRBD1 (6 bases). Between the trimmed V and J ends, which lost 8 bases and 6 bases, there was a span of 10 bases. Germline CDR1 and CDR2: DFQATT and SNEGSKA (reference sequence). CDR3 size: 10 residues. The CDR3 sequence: CSPRGDGYTF. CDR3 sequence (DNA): TGCAGTCCAAGGGGGGATGGCTACACCTTC.

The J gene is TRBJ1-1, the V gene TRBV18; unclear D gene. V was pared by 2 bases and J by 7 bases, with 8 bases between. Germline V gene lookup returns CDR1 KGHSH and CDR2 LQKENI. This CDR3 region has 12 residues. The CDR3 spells CASSPSGGEAFF. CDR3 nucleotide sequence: TGTGCCAGCTCACCAAGTGGCGGTGAAGCTTTCTTT.

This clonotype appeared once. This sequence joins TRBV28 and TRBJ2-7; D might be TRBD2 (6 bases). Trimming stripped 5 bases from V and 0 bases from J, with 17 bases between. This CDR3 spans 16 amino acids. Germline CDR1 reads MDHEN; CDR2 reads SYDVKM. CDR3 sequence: CASSPRGGGSSYEQYF. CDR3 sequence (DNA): TGTGCCAGCAGTCCCCGGGGCGGAGGGAGCTCCTACGAGCAGTACTTC.

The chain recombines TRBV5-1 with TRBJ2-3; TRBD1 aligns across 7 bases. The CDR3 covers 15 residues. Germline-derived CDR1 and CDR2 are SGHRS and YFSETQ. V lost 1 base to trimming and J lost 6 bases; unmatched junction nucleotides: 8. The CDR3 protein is CASSLRSGGADTQYF. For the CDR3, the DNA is TGCGCCAGCAGCTTGAGGTCAGGGGGTGCCGATACGCAGTATTTT.